This paragraph covers one T cell receptor (beta chain) sequence. Its specificity is not known. V gave up 2 bases and J gave up 4 bases, with 9 bases separating them. This CDR3 contains 13 residues. CDR1 and CDR2 (germline): MNHEY, SVGAGI. Investigators reverse transcribed all isolated RNA, so they sequenced expressed TCRB transcripts. The table came from immunoSEQ multiplex PCR; TCRdb's copy has only in-frame clones and leaves some out. This sample yields about 290,000 clones, of which 7% to 9% are seen a single time; under 1.3% belongs to the top ten. The data stem from a study of beta chain features in type 1 diabetes. Study-level findings and limits: More deletions and fewer insertions at VDJ junctions were seen in type 1 diabetes patients. The influence of HLA type on TCRB rearrangement stayed undetermined.

Sequenced input: central memory CD4+ T cells from blood. V and J are TRBV6-5 and TRBJ2-7, with a tentative D call TRBD2 (6 bases). The TCR originated in a woman aged 18-29 years in good health. The CDR3 DNA follows: TGTGCCAGCAGTTACCGGGGACTTTACGAGCAGTACTTC. This translates into CASSYRGLYEQYF.